The clone carrying this T cell receptor beta chain has a count of ten or more. Antigen: not known. The data originate from a study of T cells after posttransplantation cyclophosphamide. The study's findings and limits: Tissue-infiltrating T cells from skin or gut overlapped little with blood T cells. TRB clonality was highly associated with recipient CMV seropositivity and reactivation.

The related graft donor's blood sample was taken on the day of bone marrow donation. Looked up from germline, CDR1 is KGHSH and CDR2 is LQKENI. CDR3 length equals 15 residues. Between the trimmed V and J ends, which lost 3 bases and 3 bases, there was a span of 14 bases. TCRdb's copy holds only in-frame clones and misses some; the assay was immunoSEQ multiplex PCR. Recorded here are over 25,000 clones, none singletons. J is TRBJ2-5 and V is TRBV18; D perhaps matches TRBD1 (6 bases). Sequenced: PBMCs. The clonotype originates from a woman aged 60-70 years in good health, CMV-negative, and a related stem cell transplant donor. CDR3 sequence reads: CASSPPTGTKETQYF. In DNA form, the CDR3 reads TGTGCCAGCTCACCCCCGACAGGAACCAAAGAGACCCAGTACTTC.